The 22 T cell receptor beta chains below all came from one sample that was sequenced in a study of cytomegalovirus exposure and HLA in healthy donors. The PCR had 60 Vbeta and 13 Jbeta primers. The method was immunoSEQ multiplex PCR; TCRdb's version includes in-frame clones alone and lacks a portion of them. The table lists 110,000 to 150,000 clones, more than 75% of them singletons. Source material: PBMCs. These TCRs come from a female donor in good health and CMV-seronegative.

The chain uses TRBV7-9 and TRBJ1-2, with TRBD1 matching over 9 bases. This CDR3 has 15 amino acids. The germline gives CDR1 SEHNR, CDR2 FQNEAQ (reference sequence). V dropped 5 bases and J dropped 6; count of bases not matched to a gene: 10. The CDR3 sequence: CASSKGQGLGNGYTF. The DNA for the CDR3 is TGTGCCAGCAGCAAGGGACAGGGATTAGGTAATGGCTACACCTTC.

This chain connects TRBV11-3 to TRBJ1-5; TRBD1 agrees at 7 bases. The trim removed 1 base at V and 4 bases at J, leaving 10 bases unmatched. CDR1 and CDR2 (germline): SGHNT, YENEEA. The CDR3 is 17 amino acids. DNA for the CDR3: TGTGCCAGCAGCTTAGTAAGTGATGGGACAGATAATCAGCCCCAGCATTTT. This sequence encodes CASSLVSDGTDNQPQHF.

The J gene is TRBJ1-1, the V gene TRBV5-1; the match to TRBD1 covers 8 bases. The V segment lost 0 bases and the J segment 5 bases; nucleotides outside the gene matches: 3. This CDR3 has 14 residues. The germline CDR1 and CDR2 sequences are SGHRS and YFSETQ. CDR3 amino acids: CASSLAGGTTEAFF. DNA of the CDR3: TGCGCCAGCAGCTTGGCAGGGGGCACTACTGAAGCTTTCTTT.

This rearrangement joins TRBV19 to TRBJ2-5; perhaps TRBD1 as D (6 bases). CDR1 and CDR2 from the germline V gene are LNHDA and SQIVND (reference sequence). The CDR3 length is 13 residues. The CDR3 sequence: CATGQLYQETQYF. CDR3 coding DNA: TGTGCAACAGGACAGTTGTACCAAGAGACCCAGTACTTC.

The chain carries TRBV5-1 and TRBJ2-3; 8 bases line up with TRBD1. V lost 0 bases, J lost 2 bases, and 5 bases stayed unmatched. Germline V gives CDR1 SGHRS, CDR2 YFSETQ. The CDR3 consists of 16 residues. The CDR3 here is CASSLVRTGSTDTQYF. The CDR3 nucleotides are TGCGCCAGCAGCTTGGTAAGGACAGGGTCCACAGATACGCAGTATTTT.

The V gene is TRBV29-1, the J gene TRBJ2-5, with D unresolved. Trimming pared 1 base from V and 1 base from J, leaving 10 bases between. Germline CDR1 reads SQVTM; CDR2 reads ANQGSEA. CDR3 length equals 14 residues. The CDR3 nucleotides are TGCAGCGTTGAAGGCGCTGTACGCCAAGAGACCCAGTACTTC. Its protein is CSVEGAVRQETQYF.

This sequence joins TRBV5-1 and TRBJ1-3; the D is unclear. The CDR3 extends over 17 amino acids. V was pared by 0 bases and J by 0 bases, with 13 bases between. Germline V CDR1 and CDR2: SGHRS, YFSETQ. CDR3 DNA: TGCGCCAGCAGCTTGGGGGCGACAAGCCTCTCTGGAAACACCATATATTTT. Translation: CASSLGATSLSGNTIYF.

The chain employs TRBV2 and TRBJ1-1; a weak D match, TRBD1 (6 bases). Germline loops: CDR1 SNHLY, CDR2 FYNNEI. The CDR3 runs 13 residues. The ends were cut back, 6 bases at V and 1 base at J, with 9 bases in the middle. DNA of the CDR3: TGTGCCAGCAGGGCGGACAGGAACACTGAAGCTTTCTTT. The encoded protein is CASRADRNTEAFF.

V gene TRBV7-3 combines with J gene TRBJ2-5, with TRBD1 matching over 8 bases. Germline values: CDR1 SGHTA, CDR2 FQGTGA. This CDR3 comprises 11 residues. The ends lost 4 bases at V and 12 bases at J; junction bases unmatched: 4. CDR3 coding DNA: TGTGCCAGCAGCTCGGACAGGGTTAAGTACTTC. Its translation: CASSSDRVKYF. Full variable domain (outside the CDR3, taken from reference TRBV7-3 and TRBJ2-5): GAGVSQTPSNKVTEKGKYVELRCDPISGHTALYWYRQSLGQGPEFLIYFQGTGAADDSGLPNDRFFAVRPEGSVSTLKIQRTERGDSAVYLCASSSDRVKYFGPGTRLLVL.

The V gene is TRBV5-4, the J gene TRBJ1-4; the D gene is possibly TRBD1 (5 bases). Germline CDR1 SGHNT, CDR2 YYREEE (reference sequence). Trimming left V 4 bases short and J 6 bases short, with 16 bases between. This CDR3 region has 15 residues. The CDR3 protein is CASSPLGGTDEKLFF. For the CDR3, the DNA is TGTGCCAGCAGCCCCCTGGGGGGAACAGATGAAAAACTGTTTTTT.

The V and J genes are TRBV6-6 and TRBJ2-6; tentatively, D is TRBD1 (6 bases). Between the trimmed V and J ends, which lost 5 bases and 2 bases, there was a span of 10 bases. CDR1 MNHNY and CDR2 SVGAGI come from the germline V gene (reference sequence). The CDR3 totals 15 residues. In DNA form, the CDR3 reads TGTGCCAGCAGTCCACAGGGAGCTGGGGCCAACGTCCTGACTTTC. It yields the protein CASSPQGAGANVLTF.

The chain carries TRBV11-2 and TRBJ2-2; TRBD2 matches at 8 bases. The V gene end was trimmed by 3 bases and the J gene end by 6 bases; junction bases not matched to a gene: 6. CDR1 is SGHAT and CDR2 is FQNNGV in the germline V gene. CDR3 length: 15 amino acids. This CDR3 reads CASSFAGGASGELFF. DNA for the CDR3: TGTGCCAGCAGCTTCGCGGGGGGCGCCTCCGGGGAGCTGTTTTTT.

The chain's CDR3 is CASSLEADTEAFF. CDR3 nucleotides: TGCGCCAGCAGCTTGGAGGCGGACACTGAAGCTTTCTTT. V gene TRBV5-1 combines with J gene TRBJ1-1; no firm D call. Germline loops: CDR1 SGHRS, CDR2 YFSETQ. The CDR3 length is 13 residues. V lost 0 bases and J lost 3, with 6 bases in between.

This chain connects TRBV6-1 to TRBJ2-5, with 8 bases matching TRBD1. V was clipped by 1 base and J by 4 bases; unmatched bases: 8. The length of the CDR3 is 16 residues. Germline CDR1 MNHNS, CDR2 SASEGT. This chain's CDR3 is CASSEGTGGFGETQYF. CDR3 nucleotide sequence: TGTGCCAGCAGTGAAGGAACAGGGGGTTTCGGAGAGACCCAGTACTTC.

Comment on this clone: At one of its ends the junction is not consistent with the germline gene, which may arise from a read error. This chain uses TRBV28 with TRBJ1-1; D not certain. The CDR3 totals 15 residues. Germline V lookup: CDR1 MDHEN, CDR2 SYDVKM. The CDR3 DNA reads TGTGCCAGCACCGCACAGCTAGCAATGAACCCTGAAGCTTTCTTT. Amino acid sequence: CASTAQLAMNPEAFF.

Only a few counts were recorded for this clone. The J gene is TRBJ2-2, the V gene TRBV30; TRBD2 agrees at 9 bases. Germline CDR1 reads GTSNPN; CDR2 reads SVGIG (reference sequence). Unmatched junction bases numbered 5, after V lost 3 bases and J lost 6 bases. The CDR3 covers 14 residues. CDR3 residues: CAWRPGLAPGELFF. CDR3 DNA: TGTGCCTGGAGGCCGGGACTAGCTCCCGGGGAGCTGTTTTTT.

J is TRBJ1-2 and V is TRBV7-3, with TRBD1 identical over 7 bases. The CDR3 is made up of 15 amino acids. CDR1 and CDR2 (germline): SGHTA, FQGTGA. J lost 0 bases, V lost 5 bases, and 6 bases had no gene match. As DNA, the CDR3 is TGTGCCAGCAGCCCTAACAGGGGTACTAACTATGGCTACACCTTC. It translates to CASSPNRGTNYGYTF.

This chain uses TRBV27 with TRBJ2-5; D possibly corresponds to TRBD2 (6 bases). V lost 5 bases and J lost 3, with 10 bases in between. The CDR3 contains 13 residues. Germline values: CDR1 MNHEY, CDR2 SMNVEV (reference sequence). This chain's CDR3 is CASSLRGEETQYF. The CDR3 bases are TGTGCCAGCAGTCTCCGCGGGGAAGAGACCCAGTACTTC.

The V and J genes are TRBV4-1 and TRBJ2-1; possibly TRBD1 for D (6 bases). CDR1 is MGHRA and CDR2 is YSYEKL in the germline V gene. CDR3 length: 14 residues. V lost 1 base to trimming and J lost 8 bases, with 12 bases between them. CDR3 sequence (DNA): TGCGCCAGCAGCCAAGTCTCGCCAGGGGATGAGCAGTTCTTC. Amino acid sequence: CASSQVSPGDEQFF.

This clone has a handful of counts. The CDR3 region is CASSLTGWAEAFF. CDR3 sequence (DNA): TGCGCCAGCAGCCTGACCGGGTGGGCTGAAGCTTTCTTT. This chain joins TRBV5-1 and TRBJ1-1; no clear D gene. Trimming cost V 4 bases and J 6 bases, with 13 bases left between them. The germline V gene has CDR1 SGHRS and CDR2 YFSETQ. CDR3 length: 13 amino acids.

J is TRBJ2-2 and V is TRBV6-1; 11 bases are a match to TRBD1. The ends lost 4 bases at V and 4 bases at J; junction bases unmatched: 2. This CDR3 comprises 15 residues. Germline assignment: CDR1 MNHNS and CDR2 SASEGT. The chain's CDR3 is CASSVGTGGTGELFF. The CDR3 nucleotides are TGTGCCAGCAGTGTCGGGACAGGGGGCACCGGGGAGCTGTTTTTT.

This sequence joins TRBV28 and TRBJ2-1; D is perhaps TRBD1 (5 bases). Trimming stripped 5 bases from V and 12 bases from J, with 17 bases between. Per the germline V gene, CDR1 is MDHEN and CDR2 is SYDVKM. The CDR3 runs to 13 residues. For the CDR3, the DNA is TGTGCCAGCAGTCCCCCCAGGGTAGACGGGCAGTTCTTC. Translating gives CASSPPRVDGQFF.